The present TCR beta chain was sequenced within a study of shared clonotypes between healthy human individuals. About the research overall: CD4 naive cells filled three plates per donor, CD4 memory three, CD8 naive two and CD8 memory one. Overall study findings and caveats: Large depth notwithstanding, sorted-subset sequencing proved incomplete by rarefaction. Across a handful of donors, naive CD4 shared around 5.3%, naive CD8 around 4%, memory CD4 2.3%, memory CD8 about 0.38%.

V was clipped by 3 bases and J by 7 bases, with 14 bases between them. The CDR3 has 13 residues. Germline values: CDR1 SGHRS, CDR2 YFSETQ. This table comes from immunoSEQ multiplex PCR, and its TCRdb copy is limited to in-frame clones, with some not included. The sample includes approximately 2.5 million clones, under 95% of them seen just once. As to this clone: Antigen unknown.

The receptor was isolated from a man younger than 30 in good health. Some clones in this sample may be carry-over from other donors' samples. The sequenced sample was naive CD4+ T cells from PBMCs. Subset specified: CD45RA+ positively selected. The V and J genes are TRBV5-1 and TRBJ2-7; possible D gene TRBD2, 5 bases. The CDR3 here is CASSSDGDGEQYF. The CDR3 DNA follows: TGCGCCAGCAGCTCGGACGGGGATGGAGAGCAGTACTTC.